These T cell receptor beta chains were read from a single sample in a study of chemoradiotherapy in HPV16-positive cancers. Measured with immunoSEQ multiplex PCR; TCRdb has only the in-frame clones, and not every one. The sample lists approximately 5,600 clones, around 74% seen once, with around 8.9% in the top ten. The material was tumor tissue, obtained from a patient who underwent chemoradiotherapy. The receptors shown here come from a human donor with HPV-associated anogenital cancer. Both conserved end residues are part of each CDR3. D genes are given only for firm matches. Size is omitted from some rows. Given values are once, few, many or a class for expanded clones.

CDR3	DNA	length	J	size	V	D
CASSFLGLAGADTQYF	TGTGCCAGCAGCTTTTTAGGACTAGCGGGAGCGGATACGCAGTATTTT	16	TRBJ2-3	-	TRBV7-8	TRBD2
CASSPQPEQFF	TGTGCCAGTAGCCCCCAGCCAGAGCAGTTCTTC	11	TRBJ2-1	-	TRBV19	-
CASSRQGQETQYF	TGTGCCAGCAGTCGACAGGGTCAAGAGACCCAGTACTTC	13	TRBJ2-5	-	TRBV5-6	TRBD1
CASSLAGEGFQPQHF	TGTGCCAGCAGCTTGGCCGGTGAGGGGTTTCAGCCCCAGCATTTT	15	TRBJ1-5	-	TRBV5-4	-
CASSRLDSPFSGANVLTF	TGTGCCAGCAGCCGACTGGACAGCCCGTTCTCTGGGGCCAACGTCCTGACTTTC	18	TRBJ2-6	-	TRBV14	-
CAWSKAENTEAFF	TGTGCCTGGAGTAAGGCGGAGAACACTGAAGCTTTCTTT	13	TRBJ1-1	-	TRBV30	-
CASSYLTGNTEAFF	TGTGCCAGCAGTTATCTCACAGGGAACACTGAAGCTTTCTTT	14	TRBJ1-1	few	TRBV6-5	-
CASRLSGRFSDEQFF	TGCGCCAGCCGCCTGAGCGGGAGATTTAGCGATGAGCAGTTCTTC	15	TRBJ2-1	-	TRBV5-1	TRBD2
CASSNSPTDTQYF	TGTGCCAGCAGCAATAGTCCTACAGATACGCAGTATTTT	13	TRBJ2-3	-	TRBV9	-
CASTGLGGLYEQYF	TGTGCCAGCACCGGTCTAGGCGGGCTATACGAGCAGTACTTC	14	TRBJ2-7	-	TRBV11-2	-